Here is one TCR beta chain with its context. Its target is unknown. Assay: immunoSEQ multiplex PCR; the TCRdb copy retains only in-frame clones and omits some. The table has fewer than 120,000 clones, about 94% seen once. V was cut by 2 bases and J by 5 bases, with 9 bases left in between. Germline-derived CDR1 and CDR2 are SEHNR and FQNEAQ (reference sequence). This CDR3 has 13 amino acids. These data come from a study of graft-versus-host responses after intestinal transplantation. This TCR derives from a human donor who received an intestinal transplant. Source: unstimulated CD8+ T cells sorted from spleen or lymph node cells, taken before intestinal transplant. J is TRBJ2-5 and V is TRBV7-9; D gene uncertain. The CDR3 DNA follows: TGTGCCAGCAGCTTAATGGTGGGGGAGACCCAGTACTTC. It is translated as CASSLMVGETQYF. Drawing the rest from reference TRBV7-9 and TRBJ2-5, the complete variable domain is DTGVSQNPRHKITKRGQNVTFRCDPISEHNRLYWYRQTLGQGPEFLTYFQNEAQLEKSRLLSDRFSAERPKGSFSTLEIQRTEQGDSAMYLCASSLMVGETQYFGPGTRLLVL.